This is a list of T cell receptor beta chains from one sample in a study of blood T cell repertoires in COVID-19. Sequencing used immunoSEQ multiplex PCR; TCRdb keeps in-frame clones, though not all of them. The profile shows almost 250,000 clones, about 88% of them singletons. The sequenced sample consisted of PBMCs or T cells enriched from blood (not recorded which). The receptors were gathered from a woman aged 45-60 years who had recovered from COVID-19. Both conserved end residues are part of each CDR3. Fields, in order: V gene, clone size, CDR3 length, D gene, J gene, CDR3 protein, CDR3 DNA. A D gene is named only where the DNA matches it firmly. The size field is filled for only some rows; it gives once, few, many or a size class.

V: TRBV12-3/TRBV12-4
size: -
length: 13
D: -
J: TRBJ1-2
CDR3: CASSQGLKYGYTF
DNA: TGTGCCAGCAGCCAGGGACTGAAATATGGCTACACCTTC

V: TRBV3-1/TRBV3-2
size: -
length: 12
D: TRBD1
J: TRBJ2-1
CDR3: CASSQQGQGALF
DNA: TGTGCCAGCAGCCAACAGGGACAGGGGGCCCTCTTC

V: TRBV5-4
size: once
length: 13
D: TRBD1
J: TRBJ2-4
CDR3: CASSLGDRNIQYF
DNA: TGTGCCAGCAGCTTGGGGGACAGAAACATTCAGTACTTC

V: TRBV23-1
size: -
length: 15
D: TRBD2
J: TRBJ2-1
CDR3: CASSHESGREDEQFF
DNA: TGCGCCAGCAGTCACGAGAGCGGGAGGGAGGATGAGCAGTTCTTC

V: TRBV9
size: -
length: 14
D: TRBD2
J: TRBJ2-1
CDR3: CASGRTSGSDEQFF
DNA: TGTGCCAGCGGACGGACTAGCGGGAGTGATGAGCAGTTCTTC

V: TRBV5-1
size: -
length: 14
D: -
J: TRBJ2-1
CDR3: CASSLGGIGNEQFF
DNA: TGCGCCAGCAGCTTGGGAGGGATAGGTAATGAGCAGTTCTTC

V: TRBV5-1
size: once
length: 16
D: TRBD2
J: TRBJ2-3
CDR3: CASSFLTSGSTDTQYF
DNA: TGCGCCAGCAGCTTTTTGACTAGCGGGAGCACAGATACGCAGTATTTT

V: TRBV29-1
size: once
length: 14
D: -
J: TRBJ2-5
CDR3: CSPGVAGEDETQYF
DNA: TGCAGCCCTGGAGTGGCAGGGGAAGATGAGACCCAGTACTTC

V: TRBV6-5
size: -
length: 14
D: -
J: TRBJ1-6
CDR3: CATTVRDHNSPLHF
DNA: TGTGCCACTACGGTCCGGGATCATAATTCACCCCTCCACTTT

V: TRBV7-2
size: -
length: 13
D: TRBD1
J: TRBJ1-2
CDR3: CASAPDRGYGYTF
DNA: TGTGCCAGCGCTCCGGACAGGGGGTATGGCTACACCTTC

V: TRBV30
size: -
length: 15
D: TRBD2
J: TRBJ2-7
CDR3: CACDKTGTSGYEQYF
DNA: TGTGCCTGTGATAAAACCGGGACTAGCGGGTACGAGCAGTACTTC

V: TRBV11-3
size: -
length: 16
D: TRBD1
J: TRBJ2-5
CDR3: CASSLGLRTGEETQYF
DNA: TGTGCCAGCAGCTTAGGACTGAGGACAGGGGAAGAGACCCAGTACTTC

V: TRBV5-1
size: -
length: 15
D: TRBD2
J: TRBJ2-1
CDR3: CASSGLAGGTNEQFF
DNA: TGCGCCAGCAGCGGACTAGCGGGAGGTACTAATGAGCAGTTCTTC

V: TRBV5-8
size: few
length: 14
D: -
J: TRBJ1-2
CDR3: CASSLAGSNYGYTF
DNA: TGTGCCAGCAGCTTGGCAGGGTCGAACTATGGCTACACCTTC

V: TRBV19
size: -
length: 14
D: -
J: TRBJ1-4
CDR3: CASSITGSYEKLFF
DNA: TGTGCCAGTAGTATAACAGGGTCCTACGAAAAACTGTTTTTT

V: TRBV30
size: -
length: 13
D: -
J: TRBJ1-4
CDR3: CAWRGAGGEKLFF
DNA: TGTGCCTGGAGGGGCGCGGGGGGCGAAAAACTGTTTTTT

V: TRBV2
size: -
length: 17
D: TRBD2
J: TRBJ2-7
CDR3: CASRAPSGLAGYYEQYF
DNA: TGTGCCAGCAGGGCCCCTTCAGGACTAGCGGGGTACTACGAGCAGTACTTC

V: TRBV28
size: -
length: 14
D: TRBD1
J: TRBJ2-7
CDR3: CASTKGDRTNEQYF
DNA: TGTGCCAGCACCAAGGGGGACAGGACCAACGAGCAGTACTTC

V: TRBV9
size: -
length: 16
D: TRBD1
J: TRBJ1-1
CDR3: CASSVGNRGRVTEAFF
DNA: TGTGCCAGCAGCGTAGGCAACAGGGGGAGGGTAACTGAAGCTTTCTTT

V: TRBV7-2
size: -
length: 14
D: TRBD2
J: TRBJ2-7
CDR3: CASSLIGGRDEQYF
DNA: TGTGCCAGCAGCTTAATCGGCGGGAGGGACGAGCAGTACTTC

V: TRBV7-9
size: -
length: 15
D: -
J: TRBJ1-5
CDR3: CASTMGTEEVVPQHF
DNA: TGTGCCAGCACCATGGGGACTGAAGAGGTCGTACCCCAGCATTTT

V: TRBV9
size: once
length: 18
D: TRBD1
J: TRBJ2-3
CDR3: CASSVAEGDRVMPDTQYF
DNA: TGTGCCAGCAGCGTAGCTGAAGGGGACAGGGTCATGCCAGATACGCAGTATTTT

V: TRBV18
size: -
length: 15
D: -
J: TRBJ1-1
CDR3: CASSPVQGMNTEAFF
DNA: TGTGCCAGCTCACCGGTCCAGGGGATGAACACTGAAGCTTTCTTT

V: TRBV2
size: -
length: 14
D: TRBD1
J: TRBJ1-1
CDR3: CASGGTGRNTEAFF
DNA: TGTGCCAGCGGGGGGACAGGGCGGAACACTGAAGCTTTCTTT

V: TRBV4-1
size: few
length: 17
D: -
J: TRBJ2-5
CDR3: CASSRRPPGEGAETQYF
DNA: TGCGCCAGCAGCCGCCGACCGCCGGGAGAGGGAGCTGAGACCCAGTACTTC

V: TRBV12-3/TRBV12-4
size: -
length: 13
D: -
J: TRBJ2-1
CDR3: CASSFGGYNEQFF
DNA: TGTGCCAGCAGTTTCGGGGGTTACAATGAGCAGTTCTTC

V: TRBV7-9
size: -
length: 13
D: -
J: TRBJ1-1
CDR3: CASISQGVTEAFF
DNA: TGTGCCAGCATCTCACAGGGTGTCACTGAAGCTTTCTTT

V: TRBV27
size: -
length: 15
D: -
J: TRBJ2-3
CDR3: CASSLFSSGRDTQYF
DNA: TGTGCCAGCAGTTTATTCTCCAGCGGAAGAGATACGCAGTATTTT

V: TRBV10-3
size: -
length: 16
D: TRBD1
J: TRBJ2-7
CDR3: CAIRTPGQGASYEQYF
DNA: TGTGCCATCAGGACTCCGGGACAGGGGGCCTCCTACGAGCAGTACTTC

V: TRBV24-1
size: -
length: 14
D: -
J: TRBJ1-1
CDR3: CATSVPPPTVRAFF
DNA: TGTGCCACCAGTGTCCCCCCCCCGACAGTTAGGGCTTTCTTT

V: TRBV6-6
size: once
length: 14
D: -
J: TRBJ2-7
CDR3: CASSHPGLTYEQYF
DNA: TGTGCCAGCAGCCACCCGGGTTTGACCTACGAGCAGTACTTC

V: TRBV28
size: -
length: 17
D: TRBD2
J: TRBJ2-2
CDR3: CASSLPGLQAITGELFF
DNA: TGTGCCAGCAGTTTGCCGGGACTACAAGCTATCACCGGGGAGCTGTTTTTT

V: TRBV19
size: -
length: 16
D: -
J: TRBJ2-3
CDR3: CASSNWGVTSTDTQYF
DNA: TGTGCCAGTAGTAACTGGGGGGTGACTAGCACAGATACGCAGTATTTT

V: TRBV7-9
size: -
length: 17
D: TRBD1
J: TRBJ1-2
CDR3: CASSPRTGKGGNYGYTF
DNA: TGTGCCAGCAGCCCCAGGACAGGGAAAGGGGGTAACTATGGCTACACCTTC

V: TRBV6-5
size: many
length: 13
D: -
J: TRBJ1-5
CDR3: CASSYLSGQPQHF
DNA: TGTGCCAGCAGTTACCTGTCGGGTCAGCCCCAGCATTTT

V: TRBV18
size: -
length: 14
D: TRBD1
J: TRBJ1-5
CDR3: CASSGQGSIQPQHF
DNA: TGTGCCAGCTCAGGACAGGGTTCGATTCAGCCCCAGCATTTT

V: TRBV15
size: once
length: 13
D: -
J: TRBJ2-7
CDR3: CATMDSGSFGQYF
DNA: TGTGCCACCATGGACAGTGGAAGTTTCGGGCAGTACTTC

V: TRBV5-6
size: few
length: 15
D: TRBD1
J: TRBJ1-1
CDR3: CASSSDRGGNAEAFF
DNA: TGTGCCAGCAGCTCCGACAGGGGAGGGAACGCTGAAGCTTTCTTT

V: TRBV7-9
size: once
length: 19
D: -
J: TRBJ1-5
CDR3: CASSQIPIGPEGINQPQHF
DNA: TGTGCCAGCAGTCAGATACCGATCGGCCCCGAGGGAATTAATCAGCCCCAGCATTTT

V: TRBV10-3
size: -
length: 15
D: -
J: TRBJ1-1
CDR3: CAISELQGGGTEAFF
DNA: TGTGCCATCAGTGAGTTACAGGGAGGGGGCACTGAAGCTTTCTTT

V: TRBV4-1
size: -
length: 19
D: -
J: TRBJ2-3
CDR3: CASSLRRGGTGPSRDTQYF
DNA: TGCGCCAGCAGCCTACGAAGGGGGGGCACGGGACCCAGCAGGGATACGCAGTATTTT

V: TRBV21-1
size: -
length: 15
D: -
J: TRBJ1-1
CDR3: CASSKLRDRVTEAFF
DNA: TGTGCCAGCAGCAAGCTCCGGGACAGGGTCACTGAAGCTTTCTTT

V: TRBV18
size: -
length: 18
D: -
J: TRBJ2-1
CDR3: CASSPTVALAATYNEQFF
DNA: TGTGCCAGCTCACCCACCGTAGCACTAGCCGCCACCTACAATGAGCAGTTCTTC

V: TRBV12-5
size: -
length: 14
D: -
J: TRBJ2-3
CDR3: CASVRDVSTDTQYF
DNA: TGTGCTAGTGTGCGGGATGTGTCCACAGATACGCAGTATTTT

V: TRBV6-2/TRBV6-3
size: -
length: 16
D: TRBD2
J: TRBJ2-7
CDR3: CASSYGGLAGFSEQYF
DNA: TGTGCCAGCAGTTACGGGGGACTAGCGGGGTTCTCCGAGCAGTACTTC

V: TRBV7-2
size: -
length: 15
D: -
J: TRBJ2-7
CDR3: CASRSEVGGNYEQYF
DNA: TGTGCCAGCAGGTCTGAGGTAGGAGGGAACTACGAGCAGTACTTC

V: TRBV19
size: -
length: 15
D: -
J: TRBJ1-2
CDR3: CVSRAGTWDDYGYTF
DNA: TGTGTCAGTAGGGCGGGGACGTGGGACGACTATGGCTACACCTTC